One T cell receptor (beta chain) is described in this entry. This sample is part of a study of blood T cell repertoires in COVID-19. The trim removed 8 bases at V and 10 bases at J, leaving 14 bases unmatched. The CDR3 totals 15 residues. CDR1 MNHEY and CDR2 SVGAGI come from the germline V gene. Assay: immunoSEQ multiplex PCR; the TCRdb copy retains only in-frame clones and omits some. The sample has approximately 130,000 clones, around 88% seen once. The sequenced material came from peripheral blood. V and J are TRBV6-5 and TRBJ1-6; 7 nucleotides align to TRBD1. The clonotype was recovered from a woman in her forties or fifties who had recovered from COVID-19. The CDR3 is CASSPTTGAYSPLHF. CDR3 nucleotide sequence: TGTGCCAGCTCACCTACAACAGGGGCTTACTCACCCCTCCACTTT.